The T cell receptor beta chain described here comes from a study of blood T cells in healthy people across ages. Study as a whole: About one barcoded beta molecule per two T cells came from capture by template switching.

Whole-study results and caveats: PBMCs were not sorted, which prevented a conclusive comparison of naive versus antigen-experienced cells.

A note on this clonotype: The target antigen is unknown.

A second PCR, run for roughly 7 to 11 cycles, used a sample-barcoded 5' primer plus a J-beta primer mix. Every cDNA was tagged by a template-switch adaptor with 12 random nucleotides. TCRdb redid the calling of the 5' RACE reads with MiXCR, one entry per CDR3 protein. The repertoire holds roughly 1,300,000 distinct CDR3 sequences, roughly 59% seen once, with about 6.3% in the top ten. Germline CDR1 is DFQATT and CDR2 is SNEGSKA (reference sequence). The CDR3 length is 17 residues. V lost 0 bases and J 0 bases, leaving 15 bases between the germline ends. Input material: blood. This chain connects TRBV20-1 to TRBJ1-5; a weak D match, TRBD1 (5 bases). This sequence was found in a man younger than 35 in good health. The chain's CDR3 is CSAREGEYINSNQPQHF. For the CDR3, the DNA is TGCAGTGCTAGAGAGGGGGAATATATCAATAGCAATCAGCCCCAGCATTTT.